This T cell receptor (beta chain) was recovered during a study of Graves' ophthalmopathy and Graves' hyperthyroidism (dated by TCRdb to the late 2010s). Regarding the study in general: Hyperthyroidism was considered stable if no progression to ophthalmopathy occurred within 18 months of follow-up. The study used signatures of the TCR beta repertoire to tell Graves' ophthalmopathy apart from Graves' hyperthyroidism and to predict which patients would progress to ophthalmopathy. In total, around 140 blood samples were TCR-sequenced: approximately 42 ophthalmopathy, approximately 75 hyperthyroidism and some 17 hyperthyroidism-to-ophthalmopathy patients. To explore V-J signatures that distinguish ophthalmopathy from hyperthyroidism, a discovery set of 95 to 100 patients was enrolled, made up of 40 to 45 with ophthalmopathy and roughly 55 with stable hyperthyroidism. For independent validation, a separate cohort was made up of some 18 hyperthyroidism patients plus 17 patients who later progressed from hyperthyroidism to ophthalmopathy. In more than five hyperthyroidism patients, T-cell repertoires of thyroid tissue and blood were compared. Following sample collection, hyperthyroidism patients were given methimazole at a starting dose of 30 mg daily, and ophthalmopathy patients were given high-dose intravenous methylprednisolone. The research as a whole found: Most expanded thyroid clonotypes with frequency above 0.001 were also detected in blood, suggesting blood repertoires may reflect the thyroid immune response. Ophthalmopathy was separated from stable hyperthyroidism by the 13-signature model with just under 90% sensitivity and around 81% specificity in cross-validation and with 80%/75% in the test set. No statistical method was used to predetermine the sample size, and group allocation was not hidden from the investigators. In validation, the model predicted ophthalmopathy progression with more than 70% sensitivity and 72.22% specificity; fewer than 15 predicted patients were CT-confirmed with GO in a median of approximately six months.

Patients with hyperthyroidism were aged 18 to 65 years, had been newly diagnosed, and had a disease duration of less than 2 months. Patients with other autoimmune diseases, uncontrolled infections, pregnancy or lactation were excluded. Diagnosis relied on clinical symptoms, serum thyroxine, TRAb, thyroid ultrasound and orbital computed tomography. Trizol reagent was used to extract the total RNA, and its quality was then checked on an Agilent 2100 Bioanalyzer. For repertoire sequencing, the TCR beta CDR3 regions were amplified from RNA transcripts. HTBI primers and the Qiagen OneStep RT-PCR kit were used in a first-round RT-PCR, which was followed by a second-round multiplex PCR, size selection and purification. Libraries were sequenced on an Illumina HiSeq2000 using paired-end 100 bp reads. The authors' pipeline ran thus. Reads were processed with SOAPnuke, discarding reads with adapters, uncalled bases, mean Phred below 15, or no exact constant-primer or identifier match. COPE v1.2.5 was used to merge high-quality paired reads. Each unique nucleotide sequence was treated as a clonotype, and MiTCR v1.1 was used to align the clonotypes to the IMGT TRB V, D and J references. Analysis was restricted to V-J combinations with a frequency above 0.0001, which covered 99% to 99.2% of repertoires. A TCR clonal expansion and chaos score per V-J combination was defined as the ratio of F50 clonal expansion to chaos observed in the TCRdist matrix. Welch's t-statistics and random forest were used to reduce the features to about a dozen V-J combinations, which were then used as input to a naive Bayes classifier. Thyroid-blood repertoire similarity was quantified with the Morisita-Horn index. TCRdb took the public reads, trimmed them with fastp at Q25, ran MiXCR for clone calling and kept in-frame beta chains. Rows with a matching CDR3 protein are joined into one entry that keeps the most common DNA and genes. Clone size and V and J calls follow TCRdb, not the original study. The sample table lists some 1.1 million distinct CDR3 sequences, around a third of them with a count of one. Approximately 10% of the sample is taken by the ten largest.

This clonotype appeared many times. The antigen this receptor binds is unknown. The record has no base qualities; no much larger clone is one base away. V lost 1 base and J lost 8 bases; the stretch between them is 14 bases long. In the germline V gene, CDR1 corresponds to SGHVS and CDR2 to FNYEAQ. The CDR3 holds 15 amino acids from the cysteine to the phenylalanine. Left in the record is the CDR3 DNA by itself, 45 bases read in frame from the first base. Material: peripheral blood or thyroid tissue (not recorded which). Recombination joined TRBV7-6 with TRBJ1-4; no D gene can be assigned with confidence. The sequence came from an adult man with Graves' hyperthyroidism. In nucleotides, the sequence is TGTGCCAGCAGCTTAGTTGGAGACCCTGGGGAAAAACTGTTTTTT. Translated, this is CASSLVGDPGEKLFF. With the rest looked up from the reference TRBV7-6 and TRBJ1-4 genes rather than sequenced, the full variable domain is GAGVSQSPRYKVTKRGQDVALRCDPISGHVSLYWYRQALGQGPEFLTYFNYEAQQDKSGLPNDRFSAERPEGSISTLTIQRTEQRDSAMYRCASSLVGDPGEKLFFGSGTQLSVL.